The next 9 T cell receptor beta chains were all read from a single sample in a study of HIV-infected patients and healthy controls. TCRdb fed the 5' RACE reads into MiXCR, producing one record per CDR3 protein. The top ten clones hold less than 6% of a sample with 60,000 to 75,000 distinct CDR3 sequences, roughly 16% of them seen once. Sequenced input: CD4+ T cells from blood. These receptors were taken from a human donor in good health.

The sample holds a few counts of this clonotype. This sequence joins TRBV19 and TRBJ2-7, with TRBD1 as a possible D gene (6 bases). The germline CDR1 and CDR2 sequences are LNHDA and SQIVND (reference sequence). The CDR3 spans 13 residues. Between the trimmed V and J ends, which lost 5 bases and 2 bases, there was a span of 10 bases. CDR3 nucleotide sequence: TGTGCCAGTAGTCTAGGACAGACCTACGAGCAGTACTTC. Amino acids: CASSLGQTYEQYF.

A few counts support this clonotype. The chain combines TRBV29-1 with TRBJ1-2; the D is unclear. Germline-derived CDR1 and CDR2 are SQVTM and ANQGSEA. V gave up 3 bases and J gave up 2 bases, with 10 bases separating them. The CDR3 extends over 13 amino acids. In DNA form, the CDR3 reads TGCAGCGTTGAGCGGAGTCGGAACTATGGCTACACCTTC. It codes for CSVERSRNYGYTF.

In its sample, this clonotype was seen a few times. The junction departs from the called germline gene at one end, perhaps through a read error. The CDR3 bases are TGTGCCAGCTCGCCACAGGGGGCGAAGTCCTACGAGCAGTACTTC. This gives the protein CASSPQGAKSYEQYF. The rearrangement joins TRBV18 to TRBJ2-7, with 9 positions matching TRBD1. Germline values: CDR1 KGHSH, CDR2 LQKENI. The CDR3 runs to 15 residues.

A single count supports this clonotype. As DNA, the CDR3 is TGCAGCGCTGACCTTGAGTGGACTCAAGAGACCCAGTACTTC. Encoded protein: CSADLEWTQETQYF. The chain uses TRBV29-1 and TRBJ2-5, with TRBD2 as a possible D gene (5 bases). The germline CDR1 and CDR2 sequences are SQVTM and ANQGSEA. The CDR3 has 14 residues. The V and J ends lost 7 bases and 2 bases respectively, with 17 bases between them.

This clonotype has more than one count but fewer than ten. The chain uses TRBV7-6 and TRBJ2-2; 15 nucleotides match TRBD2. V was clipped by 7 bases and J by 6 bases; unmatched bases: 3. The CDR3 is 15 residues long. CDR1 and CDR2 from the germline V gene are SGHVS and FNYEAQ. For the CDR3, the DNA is TGTGCCAGCACTGGGACTAGCGGGAGGTCCGGGGAGCTGTTTTTT. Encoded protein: CASTGTSGRSGELFF.

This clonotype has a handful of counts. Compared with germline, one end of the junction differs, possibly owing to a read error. DNA for the CDR3: TGTGCCACCAGCAGAGATATCGGGAGCAGAGATACGCAGTATTTT. It yields the protein CATSRDIGSRDTQYF. The chain uses TRBV15 and TRBJ2-3; possibly TRBD2 for D (6 bases). Germline CDR1 LNHNV, CDR2 YYDKDF (reference sequence). This CDR3 comprises 15 residues.

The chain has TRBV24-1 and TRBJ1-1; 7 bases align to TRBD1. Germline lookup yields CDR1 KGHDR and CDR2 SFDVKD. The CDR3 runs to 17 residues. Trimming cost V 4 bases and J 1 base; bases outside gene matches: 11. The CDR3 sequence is CATSDPPGPGGNTEAFF. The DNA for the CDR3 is TGTGCCACCAGTGACCCACCGGGACCAGGGGGGAACACTGAAGCTTTCTTT.

CDR3 sequence reads: CASSLRGRVNSPLHF. CDR3 DNA: TGTGCCAGCAGCTTGCGAGGCAGGGTAAATTCACCCCTCCACTTT. The chain has TRBV5-4 and TRBJ1-6; tentatively, D is TRBD1 (5 bases). Trimming cost V 1 base and J 7 bases, with 12 bases left between them. Germline V gives CDR1 SGHNT, CDR2 YYREEE (reference sequence). There are 15 residues in the CDR3. Filled out from reference TRBV5-4 and TRBJ1-6, the complete variable domain reads ETGVTQSPTHLIKTRGQQVTLRCSSQSGHNTVSWYQQALGQGPQFIFQYYREEENGRGNFPPRFSGLQFPNYSSELNVNALELDDSALYLCASSLRGRVNSPLHFGNGTRLTVT.

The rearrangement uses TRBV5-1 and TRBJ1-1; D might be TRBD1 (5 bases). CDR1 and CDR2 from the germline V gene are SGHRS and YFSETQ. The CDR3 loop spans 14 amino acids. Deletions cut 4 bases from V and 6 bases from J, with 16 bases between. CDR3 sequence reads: CASSPPGPGPEAFF. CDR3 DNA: TGCGCCAGCAGCCCGCCGGGCCCGGGACCTGAAGCTTTCTTT.